Given below is one TCR beta chain in context. Its antigen is still unknown. With molecular barcodes, quantitative 5'-RACE was used to make the TCR beta libraries. One entry per CDR3 protein, called by TCRdb with MiXCR from the 5' RACE reads. The sample contains approximately 220,000 distinct CDR3 sequences, 8% to 11% of which appear only once. The sample originates from a study of CD8 T cells in ankylosing spondylitis. The CDR3 has 13 residues. Looked up from germline, CDR1 is DFQATT and CDR2 is SNEGSKA (reference sequence). V lost 6 bases, J lost 1 base, and 11 bases lay in between. Study-wide results and caveats: For ankylosing spondylitis blood, a TCR beta motif of about eight highly homologous variants appeared characteristic. Disease-linked clones were reportedly significantly enriched in matched ankylosing spondylitis synovial fluid.

Sequencing input: blood, either unsorted or a sorted T cell fraction (not recorded which). The chain carries TRBV20-1 and TRBJ2-3; a weak D match, TRBD2 (6 bases). The source of this sequence is a male donor with ankylosing spondylitis or in good health (not recorded which). The CDR3 spells CSAGGVGTDTQYF. In DNA form, the CDR3 reads TGCAGTGCCGGGGGAGTTGGCACAGATACGCAGTATTTT.